The 2 T cell receptor beta chains below come from one sample, sequenced in a study of monozygotic twins with inflammatory bowel disease. With the 5' RACE reads reprocessed, TCRdb shows one record per CDR3 protein and no DNA. Here the sample table reports under 150,000 distinct CDR3 sequences. Specimen: blood. These receptor sequences come from a human donor with ulcerative colitis or Crohn's disease, or a healthy co-twin of an affected twin (not recorded which).

The chain couples TRBV7-2 to TRBJ2-7; TCRdb names TRBD2, which stays unverified in the absence of DNA. There are 16 residues in the CDR3. Germline V gene lookup returns CDR1 SGHTA and CDR2 FQGNSA. The CDR3 loop reads CASSLPAGGTSYEQYF.

The CDR3 region is CASSVSLAGGHYNEQFF. The chain combines TRBV5-1 with TRBJ2-1; with no DNA, the TCRdb D assignment of TRBD2 cannot be verified. The germline V gene encodes CDR1 SGHRS and CDR2 YFSETQ. CDR3 length: 17 residues.